The entry below gives a single T cell receptor (beta chain) sequence along with its context. Its antigen is currently unknown. The PCR contained 60 Vbeta and 13 Jbeta primers. The assay was immunoSEQ multiplex PCR, and TCRdb's table has in-frame clones only and misses some. Among approximately 180,000 clones listed, around 75% were seen once. This sample is drawn from a study of cytomegalovirus exposure and HLA in healthy donors. Findings and limits, study-wide: Later analysis showed most CMV-associated TCR beta chains appearing HLA-restricted. The study listed approximately 160 cytomegalovirus-associated TCR beta chains.

This sequence originates from a male donor in good health and CMV-seronegative. The source material was PBMCs.

DNA of the CDR3: TGTGCCAGCAGCTTATTCTCCGTTGGGACAGGGGAATATCAGCCCCAGCATTTT. Its translation is CASSLFSVGTGEYQPQHF. V usage is TRBV7-2 and J usage is TRBJ1-5, with 10 bases lining up with TRBD1. The ends lost 2 bases at V and 5 bases at J; junction bases unmatched: 12. This CDR3 has 18 amino acids. The germline V gene encodes CDR1 SGHTA and CDR2 FQGNSA.